Below are 13 T cell receptor beta chains sequenced from a single sample in a study of vaccination and CD4 T cells after COVID-19. An Oncomine TCR Beta short-read assay was used to sequence the DNA from cultured CD4+ T cells. TCRdb analysed the PCR reads with MiXCR anew, one entry per CDR3 protein. Among 6,500 to 8,500 distinct CDR3 sequences listed, about 68% were seen once. Regarding treatment: roughly 11-day PBMC culture with coronavirus spike peptide pools or control peptides (ViraFEST assay). Their cognate antigens are unknown. Input material: CD4+ T cells from blood, cultured in vitro. Source of these receptors: a human donor who had recovered from COVID-19.

This clonotype has just a few counts. The chain links TRBV6-5 to TRBJ1-5; no reliable D call. This CDR3 spans 16 amino acids. V lost 2 bases and J 3 bases, leaving 14 bases between the germline ends. The germline CDR1 and CDR2 sequences are MNHEY and SVGAGI. In nucleotides, the CDR3 is TGTGCCAGCAGTTACAGGTACGGGCCTAACAATCAGCCCCAGCATTTT. As protein: CASSYRYGPNNQPQHF.

This clonotype has a handful of counts. Sequence at one end of the junction differs from germline and may be a read error. The DNA of the CDR3 is TGTGCTAGCAGCTTAGCGGATCGCAGGGGGGAGACCCAGTACTTC. Amino acid sequence: CASSLADRRGETQYF. V is TRBV7-7 and J is TRBJ2-5; D might be TRBD1 (7 bases). The CDR3 length is 15 residues. CDR1 SSHAT and CDR2 FNYEAQ come from the germline V gene (reference sequence). The full variable domain, in which reference TRBV7-7 and TRBJ2-5 provide the parts outside the CDR3, is GAGVSQSPRYKVTKRGQDVTLRCDPISSHATLYWYQQALGQGPEFLTYFNYEAQPDKSGLPSDRFSAERPEGSISTLTIQRTEQRDSAMYRCASSLADRRGETQYFGPGTRLLVL.

J is TRBJ2-3 and V is TRBV15; 9 bases agree with TRBD1. The J segment lost 6 bases and the V segment lost 1 base, leaving 17 bases of the junction unmatched. CDR1 LNHNV and CDR2 YYDKDF come from the germline V gene (reference sequence). This CDR3 region has 19 residues. The chain's CDR3 is CATSRVPMTRQGVLDTQYF. The CDR3 bases are TGTGCCACCAGCAGAGTACCGATGACGCGACAGGGGGTTTTGGATACGCAGTATTTT.

The rearrangement links TRBV20-1 to TRBJ2-1; D gene uncertain. There are 13 residues in the CDR3. CDR1 is DFQATT, CDR2 SNEGSKA, per germline (reference sequence). The V gene lost 6 bases and the J gene lost 3 bases, with 12 bases spanning the gap. The CDR3 spells CSAKMHSYNEQFF. In DNA, the CDR3 is TGCAGTGCGAAGATGCATAGCTACAATGAGCAGTTCTTC.

The rearrangement joins TRBV12-3 or TRBV12-4 to TRBJ2-6, with D perhaps TRBD1 or TRBD2 (5 bases each). The CDR3 runs to 14 residues. V gave up 8 bases and J gave up 4 bases, with 12 bases separating them. CDR3 coding DNA: TGTGCCAGCTCGAGGGGCTCCGGGGCCAACGTCCTGACTTTC. This sequence encodes CASSRGSGANVLTF.

This clonotype has just a few counts. The chain recombines TRBV28 with TRBJ1-6; D is uncertain. V dropped 6 bases and J dropped 7 bases, with 19 bases sitting between them. This CDR3 has 16 residues. Looked up from germline, CDR1 is MDHEN and CDR2 is SYDVKM. CDR3 protein: CASRPRETSPNSPLHF. CDR3 sequence (DNA): TGTGCCAGCAGGCCACGGGAGACTTCACCGAATTCACCCCTCCACTTT.

This clonotype has just a few counts. V usage is TRBV7-8 and J usage is TRBJ1-1, with 9 positions matching TRBD1. The length of the CDR3 is 17 residues. Trimming removed 5 bases from V and 0 bases from J; junction bases left unmatched: 10. The germline V gene encodes CDR1 SGHVS and CDR2 FQNEAQ. The CDR3 DNA reads as TGTGCCAGCAGCCCCGGGACAGGGAATGCCCTGAACACTGAAGCTTTCTTT. Translation: CASSPGTGNALNTEAFF.

The rearrangement joins TRBV20-1 to TRBJ2-6, with TRBD1 identical over 9 bases. Germline CDR1 and CDR2: DFQATT and SNEGSKA (reference sequence). The ends lost 3 bases at V and 0 bases at J; junction bases unmatched: 3. This CDR3 has 16 residues. The CDR3, as DNA: TGCAGTGCTAGTGACAGGGGGGTCTCTGGGGCCAACGTCCTGACTTTC. This translates into CSASDRGVSGANVLTF.

The chain recombines TRBV5-1 with TRBJ2-5; 12 nucleotides line up with TRBD2. This CDR3 has 16 residues. Germline V gives CDR1 SGHRS, CDR2 YFSETQ. Unmatched junction bases numbered 12, after V lost 4 bases and J lost 8 bases. CDR3 sequence (DNA): TGCGCCAGCAGCAGGACCTTTCTAGCGGGGGGGCTCACCCAGTACTTC. Translating it yields CASSRTFLAGGLTQYF.

The chain carries TRBV6-2 or TRBV6-3 and TRBJ1-6, with TRBD1 identical over 7 bases. Germline CDR1 reads MNHEY; CDR2 reads SVGEGT. V gave up 6 bases and J gave up 4 bases; unmatched junction bases: 6. The CDR3 totals 15 residues. CDR3 in amino acids: CASSPEGQYNSPLHF. The CDR3 region has the DNA TGTGCCAGCAGCCCCGAGGGACAGTATAATTCACCCCTCCACTTT.

This clonotype was seen only a few times. The gene calls are TRBV2 and TRBJ2-7; D is unresolved. The V end lost 4 bases, the J end lost 2 bases, and 12 bases lay between the germline ends. The CDR3 is 14 amino acids. Germline V gene lookup returns CDR1 SNHLY and CDR2 FYNNEI. CDR3 in DNA: TGTGCCAGCAGTGCATCGGGCCTAGCCTACGAGCAGTACTTC. Translated, it gives CASSASGLAYEQYF. The full variable domain, its missing parts supplied by reference TRBV2 and TRBJ2-7, is EPEVTQTPSHQVTQMGQEVILRCVPISNHLYFYWYRQILGQKVEFLVSFYNNEISEKSEIFDDQFSVERPDGSNFTLKIRSTKLEDSAMYFCASSASGLAYEQYFGPGTRLTVT.

This clonotype has a single count. The chain couples TRBV5-1 to TRBJ1-1; a weak D match, TRBD1 (6 bases). Germline CDR1 reads SGHRS; CDR2 reads YFSETQ. The CDR3 is 16 residues long. V shed 0 bases and J shed 3 bases, with 15 bases lying between them. The CDR3 sequence is CASSLGPQGQDTEAFF. CDR3 nucleotides: TGCGCCAGCAGCTTGGGACCCCAGGGGCAAGACACTGAAGCTTTCTTT.

The chain joins TRBV11-3 to TRBJ2-1; 11 nucleotides align to TRBD1. The CDR3 is 16 amino acids. Per the germline V gene, CDR1 is SGHNT and CDR2 is YENEEA. V lost 6 bases to trimming and J lost 10 bases; unmatched junction nucleotides: 14. The chain's CDR3 is CASSQRGTGGYGEQFF. CDR3 nucleotides: TGTGCCAGCAGTCAGAGGGGGACAGGGGGTTATGGGGAGCAGTTCTTC.